This entry lists 14 T cell receptor beta chains sequenced from one sample in a study of cytomegalovirus exposure and HLA in healthy donors. Amplification used 60 Vbeta primers and 13 Jbeta primers. The data were produced by immunoSEQ multiplex PCR, yet TCRdb's version contains in-frame clones alone and is incomplete. The data show tens of thousands of clones, and the top ten clones hold 3.8%. Sequenced material: PBMCs. Receptors originate from a female donor in good health and CMV-seropositive.

This sequence joins TRBV6-5 and TRBJ1-1; a possible D gene is TRBD1 (5 bases). The CDR3 loop spans 11 amino acids. Trimming cost V 7 bases and J 8 bases, with 11 bases left between them. CDR1 and CDR2 from the germline V gene are MNHEY and SVGAGI. CDR3 loop: CASNQGGEAFF. CDR3 nucleotides: TGTGCCAGCAACCAGGGCGGCGAAGCTTTCTTT.

The V call is TRBV29-1, the J call TRBJ1-2; D perhaps matches TRBD1 (6 bases). The CDR3 is 15 amino acids. V gave up 8 bases and J gave up 7 bases, with 26 bases separating them. Germline-derived CDR1 and CDR2 are SQVTM and ANQGSEA. In DNA form, the CDR3 reads TGCAGCATATCCAGTTCAGGACAGAGGTATTCTGGCTACACCTTC. Translating gives CSISSSGQRYSGYTF.

The V gene is TRBV9, the J gene TRBJ1-3; the D gene is possibly TRBD1 (6 bases). V shed 0 bases and J shed 0 bases, with 19 bases lying between them. The CDR3 length is 19 residues. The V gene's germline CDR1 is SGDLS and CDR2 YYNGEE. In DNA, the CDR3 is TGTGCCAGCAGCGTAGGGGCAGGGGTGGGTTTGAGCTCTGGAAACACCATATATTTT. It is translated as CASSVGAGVGLSSGNTIYF.

The chain links TRBV6-1 to TRBJ2-3; a weak D match, TRBD1 (6 bases). There are 14 residues in the CDR3. Germline loops: CDR1 MNHNS, CDR2 SASEGT. V lost 4 bases, J lost 1 base, and 9 bases lay in between. The CDR3 loop is CASSGRTGTDTQYF. The CDR3 DNA reads TGTGCCAGCAGTGGGAGGACAGGCACAGATACGCAGTATTTT.

The chain links TRBV9 to TRBJ2-3, with D possibly TRBD1 on 6 matching bases. Per the germline V gene, CDR1 is SGDLS and CDR2 is YYNGEE. V shed 4 bases and J shed 4 bases, with 25 bases lying between them. The CDR3 covers 18 residues. The DNA for the CDR3 is TGTGCCAGCAGCCTGACAGGAAGACCCTCCGAGCGCCCAGATACGCAGTATTTT. It yields the protein CASSLTGRPSERPDTQYF.

As for this clone: Germline and junction disagree at one end, which may indicate a read error. The rearrangement joins TRBV28 to TRBJ2-7, with 12 bases that match TRBD2. From germline, CDR1 is MDHEN and CDR2 SYDVKM. The CDR3 contains 13 residues. CDR3 residues: CASQTSGGPYTRF. The CDR3 DNA reads as TGTGCCAGCCAGACTAGCGGGGGCCCCTATACAAGATTC.

The CDR3 sequence: CASSEFQASGSGEQYF. The CDR3 DNA reads TGTGCCAGCAGCGAATTTCAGGCTAGCGGGAGCGGGGAGCAGTACTTC. The V gene is TRBV2, the J gene TRBJ2-7; TRBD2 matches 10 bases. The germline V gene encodes CDR1 SNHLY and CDR2 FYNNEI. This CDR3 spans 16 amino acids. The J segment lost 7 bases and the V segment lost 6 bases, leaving 15 bases of the junction unmatched. Full variable domain (rest looked up from reference TRBV2 and TRBJ2-7): EPEVTQTPSHQVTQMGQEVILRCVPISNHLYFYWYRQILGQKVEFLVSFYNNEISEKSEIFDDQFSVERPDGSNFTLKIRSTKLEDSAMYFCASSEFQASGSGEQYFGPGTRLTVT.

The chain has TRBV18 and TRBJ2-1; 13 bases map to TRBD2. CDR1 is KGHSH, CDR2 LQKENI, per germline. V shed 5 bases and J 2 bases; nucleotides not matched to a gene: 12. The CDR3 contains 19 residues. For the CDR3, the DNA is TGTGCCAGCTCAAAACGAACTAGCGGGGGGGCAGCAGCCTACAATGAGCAGTTCTTC. It specifies CASSKRTSGGAAAYNEQFF.

The gene calls are TRBV5-1 and TRBJ2-1, with D perhaps matching TRBD2 (5 bases). CDR1 is SGHRS, CDR2 YFSETQ, per germline. The length of the CDR3 is 12 residues. V was cut by 4 bases and J by 9 bases, with 11 bases left in between. CDR3 sequence (DNA): TGCGCCAGCAGCCCCCTAGCCGGTGAGCAGTTCTTC. Its protein product is CASSPLAGEQFF.

The chain combines TRBV7-6 with TRBJ2-2; 9 nucleotides align to TRBD1. The V segment lost 2 bases and the J segment 6 bases; nucleotides outside the gene matches: 13. CDR1 and CDR2 from the germline V gene are SGHVS and FNYEAQ. This CDR3 spans 18 amino acids. The CDR3: CASSLRLWGQGVSGELFF. CDR3 bases: TGTGCCAGCAGCTTACGTCTGTGGGGACAGGGCGTGTCCGGGGAGCTGTTTTTT.

The chain uses TRBV6-6 and TRBJ1-1; 8 bases are shared with TRBD1. CDR3 length: 15 amino acids. V was pared by 4 bases and J by 6 bases, with 10 bases of the junction left unmatched. Germline values: CDR1 MNHNY, CDR2 SVGAGI (reference sequence). The CDR3 reads CASSFIGQGSSEAFF. CDR3 nucleotide sequence: TGTGCCAGCAGTTTCATCGGACAGGGTAGTTCTGAAGCTTTCTTT.

In DNA, the CDR3 is TGTGCCAGCAGCAGGGTGACAGGGGATAATTCACCCCTCCACTTT. Residues: CASSRVTGDNSPLHF. The rearrangement joins TRBV6-5 to TRBJ1-6; 8 nucleotides agree with TRBD1. The CDR3 has 15 amino acids. Losses at the gene ends were 6 bases for V and 5 bases for J; bases not matched to a gene: 6. Germline V CDR1 and CDR2: MNHEY, SVGAGI.

V gene TRBV6-5 combines with J gene TRBJ1-4; 8 bases fit TRBD1. This CDR3 contains 15 residues. The trim removed 5 bases at V and 5 bases at J, leaving 7 bases unmatched. The germline V gene has CDR1 MNHEY and CDR2 SVGAGI. CDR3 in amino acids: CASSPGQGLNEKLFF. CDR3 nucleotide sequence: TGTGCCAGCAGTCCCGGACAGGGCTTAAATGAAAAACTGTTTTTT.

The genes are TRBV29-1 and TRBJ2-5, with a weak D call TRBD1 (6 bases). The CDR3 totals 13 residues. V was cut by 4 bases and J by 1 base, with 10 bases left in between. Germline values: CDR1 SQVTM, CDR2 ANQGSEA. In nucleotides, the CDR3 is TGCAGCGTTGGGACAGACCTCCAAGAGACCCAGTACTTC. Protein product: CSVGTDLQETQYF.